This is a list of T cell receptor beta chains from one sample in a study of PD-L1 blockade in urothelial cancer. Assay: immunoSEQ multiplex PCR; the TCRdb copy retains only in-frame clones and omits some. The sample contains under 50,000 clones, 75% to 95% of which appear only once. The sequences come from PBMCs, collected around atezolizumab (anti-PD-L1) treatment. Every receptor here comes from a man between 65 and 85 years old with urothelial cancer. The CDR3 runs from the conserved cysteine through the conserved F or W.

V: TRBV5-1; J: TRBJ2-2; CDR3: CASSLGSGSGVTGELFF
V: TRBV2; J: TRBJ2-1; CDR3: CASSRDGGGLRLIANEQFF
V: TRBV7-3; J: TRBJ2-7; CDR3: CASSLASGPSYEQYF
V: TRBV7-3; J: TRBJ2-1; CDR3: CASSLFAGAYNEQFF
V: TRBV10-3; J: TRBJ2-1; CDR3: CAISESSGGYNEQFF
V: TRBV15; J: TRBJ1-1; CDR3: CATSRGKGQGYTEAFF
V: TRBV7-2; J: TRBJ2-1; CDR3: CASSLNPRTSGYNEQFF
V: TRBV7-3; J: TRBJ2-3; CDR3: CASSLPDSTDTQYF
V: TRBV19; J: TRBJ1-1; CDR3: CASSQQGRSAEAFF
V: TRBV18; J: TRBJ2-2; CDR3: CASSRGNTGELFF
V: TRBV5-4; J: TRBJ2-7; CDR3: CASSRRGAYEQYF
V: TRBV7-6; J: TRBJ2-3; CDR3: CASSAWGQDTQYF
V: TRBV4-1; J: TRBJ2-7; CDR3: CASSQASGASYEQYF
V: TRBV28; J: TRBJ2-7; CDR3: CASSVGRVPYEQYF
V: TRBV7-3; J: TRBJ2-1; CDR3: CASSFGSGTSHNEQFF
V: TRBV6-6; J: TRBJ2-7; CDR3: CASSYYQEQYF
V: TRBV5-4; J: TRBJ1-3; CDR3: CASSRGSGNTIYF
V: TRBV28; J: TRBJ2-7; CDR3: CASSLGDREFGEQYF
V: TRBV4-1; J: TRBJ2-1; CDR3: CASTPPGRRSYNEQFF
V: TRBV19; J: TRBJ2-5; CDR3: CASSDSGKETQYF
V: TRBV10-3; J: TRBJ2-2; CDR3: CAISDWTSGNTGELFF
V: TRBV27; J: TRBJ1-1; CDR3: CASSRAGTGVGTEAFF
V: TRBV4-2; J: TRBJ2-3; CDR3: CASSPSLEKRRIDTQYF
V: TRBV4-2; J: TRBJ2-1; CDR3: CASSHLTEYNEQFF
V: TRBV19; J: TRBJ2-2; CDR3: CASSIQGSTGELFF
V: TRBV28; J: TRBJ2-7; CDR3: CASSLLGQGVHEQYF
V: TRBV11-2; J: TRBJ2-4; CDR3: CASSLVVGGAKNIQYF
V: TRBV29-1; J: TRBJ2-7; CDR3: CSVSVPGLHYEQYF
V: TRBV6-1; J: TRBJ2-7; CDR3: CASSEGGAGAYEQYF
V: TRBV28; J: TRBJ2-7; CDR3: CASSQISSGSVHEQYF
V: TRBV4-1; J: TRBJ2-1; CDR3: CASSQPRGLAGDNEQFF